These 20 T cell receptor beta chains were all obtained from the same sample, sequenced in a study of OX40 agonist ivuxolimab in advanced cancers. Some clones are missing from TCRdb's copy, which holds only in-frame ones; the method was immunoSEQ multiplex PCR. This table has about 91,000 clones, 80% to 90% appearing once. Sequencing used CD4+ or CD8+ T cells sorted from blood, obtained in a trial of the OX40 agonist ivuxolimab. All receptors come from an adult with an advanced solid tumor such as melanoma, head and neck, liver or kidney cancer.

The chain employs TRBV6-5 and TRBJ2-3; D unresolved. V was shortened by 2 bases and J by 5 bases, with 8 bases between the two germline ends. Germline V gene data show CDR1 as MNHEY and CDR2 as SVGAGI. The CDR3 runs to 13 residues. The CDR3 loop is CASSYDGLDTQYF. In DNA form, the CDR3 reads TGTGCCAGCAGTTACGACGGGTTAGATACGCAGTATTTT.

This clone was seen just once. The chain links TRBV6-5 to TRBJ2-1; no firm D call. The germline gives CDR1 MNHEY, CDR2 SVGAGI. Trimming cost V 6 bases and J 8 bases, with 23 bases left between them. The CDR3 runs 16 residues. Here the CDR3 reads CASRYTWNQGPHEQFF. DNA of the CDR3: TGTGCCAGCAGGTACACCTGGAACCAAGGCCCCCATGAGCAGTTCTTC.

V and J are TRBV27 and TRBJ2-7, with D perhaps TRBD1 or TRBD2 (5 bases each). V was clipped by 4 bases and J by 1 base, with 20 bases between them. CDR3 size: 17 residues. Germline CDR1 MNHEY, CDR2 SMNVEV (reference sequence). The CDR3 loop is CASSSFAAGTPSYEQYF. Written as DNA, the CDR3 is TGTGCCAGCAGTTCTTTCGCTGCAGGGACCCCATCCTACGAGCAGTACTTC.

The CDR3 bases are TGTGCCAGCAGCCCCAGGGGGCAGGTTGAAGCTTTCTTT. This translates into CASSPRGQVEAFF. This chain links TRBV5-4 with TRBJ1-1; 8 bases fit TRBD1. Per germline, CDR1 SGHNT and CDR2 YYREEE (reference sequence). V lost 4 bases, J lost 7 bases, and 6 bases stayed unmatched. The CDR3 extends over 13 amino acids. The full variable domain, its missing parts supplied by reference TRBV5-4 and TRBJ1-1, is ETGVTQSPTHLIKTRGQQVTLRCSSQSGHNTVSWYQQALGQGPQFIFQYYREEENGRGNFPPRFSGLQFPNYSSELNVNALELDDSALYLCASSPRGQVEAFFGQGTRLTVV.

With regard to this clone: In the same sample, other DNA sequences code for this CDR3. The V call is TRBV6-5, the J call TRBJ1-2, with D perhaps matching TRBD1 (6 bases). In germline, CDR1 is MNHEY, CDR2 SVGAGI. V gave up 5 bases and J gave up 1 base, with 8 bases separating them. The CDR3 has 13 amino acids. Here the CDR3 reads CASSPQGNYGYTF. The CDR3 DNA follows: TGTGCCAGCAGTCCACAGGGTAACTATGGCTACACCTTC.

The gene calls are TRBV27 and TRBJ2-3, with 14 bases matching TRBD2. Germline assignment: CDR1 MNHEY and CDR2 SMNVEV (reference sequence). The junction had 7 bases not matched to a gene; V was cut back by 4 bases and J by 7 bases. The CDR3 spans 16 residues. CDR3 nucleotides: TGTGCCAGCAGTTGGGGGGGGACTAGCGGGGGATATACGCAGTATTTT. This sequence encodes CASSWGGTSGGYTQYF.

The rearrangement uses TRBV4-1 and TRBJ1-5; TRBD1 aligns across 8 bases. Germline lookup yields CDR1 MGHRA and CDR2 YSYEKL. J was trimmed by 4 bases and V by 0 bases; bases with no gene match: 5. The CDR3 sequence is 16 residues long. As DNA, the CDR3 is TGCGCCAGCAGCCAAGAAGGGGGGACAGGTAATCAGCCCCAGCATTTT. Amino acid sequence: CASSQEGGTGNQPQHF.

The V call is TRBV7-2, the J call TRBJ2-1; 7 nucleotides line up with TRBD2. The V segment lost 2 bases and the J segment 0 bases; nucleotides outside the gene matches: 4. CDR1 and CDR2 (germline): SGHTA, FQGNSA. The CDR3 runs to 16 residues. The CDR3 loop reads CASSLSGASSYNEQFF. Here the CDR3 DNA reads TGTGCCAGCAGCTTAAGCGGGGCTAGCTCCTACAATGAGCAGTTCTTC.

This chain joins TRBV28 and TRBJ1-2; no clear D gene. CDR1 and CDR2 (germline): MDHEN, SYDVKM. V lost 2 bases and J 3 bases, leaving 19 bases between the germline ends. The CDR3 contains 17 residues. The CDR3 sequence: CASSLKVWPGRDYGYTF. CDR3 nucleotide sequence: TGTGCCAGCAGTTTAAAAGTTTGGCCGGGTAGGGACTATGGCTACACCTTC.

The V and J genes are TRBV18 and TRBJ1-3, with a possible D match to TRBD1 (5 bases). This CDR3 spans 13 amino acids. The V gene's germline CDR1 is KGHSH and CDR2 LQKENI. V was trimmed by 2 bases and J by 8 bases, leaving 10 bases between them. The CDR3 loop reads CASSPKETDTIYF. CDR3 coding DNA: TGTGCCAGCTCACCAAAGGAGACAGACACCATATATTTT.

V is TRBV28 and J is TRBJ1-1; maybe TRBD1 (6 bases). There are 16 residues in the CDR3. The V and J ends lost 1 base and 4 bases respectively, with 16 bases between them. Germline V gene data show CDR1 as MDHEN and CDR2 as SYDVKM. CDR3 protein: CASSLYRPQGFTEAFF. In DNA, the CDR3 is TGTGCCAGCAGTTTATACCGGCCCCAGGGGTTCACTGAAGCTTTCTTT.

The chain couples TRBV18 to TRBJ1-2; unclear D gene. The germline V gene encodes CDR1 KGHSH and CDR2 LQKENI. This CDR3 is 13 amino acids long. V lost 6 bases to trimming and J lost 2 bases, with 10 bases between them. The CDR3 DNA sequence: TGTGCCAGCTCCCCCCAGAAAAACTATGGCTACACCTTC. This codes for CASSPQKNYGYTF.

The chain couples TRBV6-5 to TRBJ2-1; no reliable D call. The germline gives CDR1 MNHEY, CDR2 SVGAGI. Trimming stripped 0 bases from V and 10 bases from J, with 4 bases between. This CDR3 region has 11 residues. DNA for the CDR3: TGTGCCAGCAGTTACTCGTCGGAGCAGTTCTTC. It translates to CASSYSSEQFF.

This rearrangement joins TRBV30 to TRBJ2-7; 8 bases map to TRBD1. The length of the CDR3 is 14 residues. The J segment lost 5 bases and the V segment lost 1 base, leaving 7 bases of the junction unmatched. In germline, CDR1 is GTSNPN, CDR2 SVGIG (reference sequence). The DNA for the CDR3 is TGTGCCTGGAGTGGCGGACAGGGCTACCACGAGCAGTACTTC. It specifies CAWSGGQGYHEQYF. The entire variable domain, with the rest obtained from reference TRBV30 and TRBJ2-7, is as follows: SQTIHQWPATLVQPVGSPLSLECTVEGTSNPNLYWYRQAAGRGLQLLFYSVGIGQISSEVPQNLSASRPQDRQFILSSKKLLLSDSGFYLCAWSGGQGYHEQYFGPGTRLTVT.

The chain joins TRBV4-3 to TRBJ2-1; D is possibly TRBD1 (6 bases). V was clipped by 1 base and J by 4 bases, with 11 bases between them. Germline V gene data show CDR1 as LGHNA and CDR2 as YSLEER. This CDR3 region has 15 residues. The CDR3 here is CASSQAGQGYNEQFF. Written as DNA, the CDR3 is TGCGCCAGCAGCCAAGCGGGACAAGGTTACAATGAGCAGTTCTTC.

The sample holds many counts of this clone. The chain joins TRBV10-1 to TRBJ1-1; no reliable D call. Germline CDR1 is WNHNN and CDR2 is SYGVQD (reference sequence). The V end was cut by 3 bases, the J end by 1 base, with 6 bases between. The CDR3 is 13 residues long. The CDR3 protein is CASSDAANTEAFF. The CDR3 coding sequence is TGCGCCAGCAGTGATGCGGCGAACACTGAAGCTTTCTTT.

This rearrangement joins TRBV4-3 to TRBJ1-2, with TRBD1 identical over 9 bases. The trim removed 0 bases at V and 7 bases at J, leaving 18 bases unmatched. This CDR3 comprises 19 residues. Germline V gene lookup returns CDR1 LGHNA and CDR2 YSLEER. The CDR3 is CASSQDAGQGVGTIGGYTF. The CDR3 DNA reads as TGCGCCAGCAGCCAAGATGCGGGACAGGGAGTCGGCACTATCGGTGGCTACACCTTC.

In this sample, this clone turned up once. This chain links TRBV7-2 with TRBJ1-1; D not certain. This CDR3 has 15 residues. Looked up from germline, CDR1 is SGHTA and CDR2 is FQGNSA. The V and J ends lost 1 base and 1 base respectively, with 10 bases between them. CDR3 loop: CASSLVSQTNTEAFF. In DNA, the CDR3 is TGTGCCAGCAGCTTAGTGAGCCAGACGAACACTGAAGCTTTCTTT.

The chain combines TRBV5-1 with TRBJ2-5, with D possibly TRBD2 on 7 matching bases. Germline lookup yields CDR1 SGHRS and CDR2 YFSETQ. Trimming removed 4 bases from V and 2 bases from J, with 12 bases in between. This CDR3 comprises 14 residues. CDR3 in DNA: TGCGCCAGCAGCGCGGGGAGGGGGCAAGAGACCCAGTACTTC. This codes for CASSAGRGQETQYF.

This sequence joins TRBV2 and TRBJ1-1, with TRBD1 matching over 8 bases. Trimming removed 5 bases from V and 8 bases from J; junction bases left unmatched: 7. This CDR3 is 13 amino acids long. Germline V gene data show CDR1 as SNHLY and CDR2 as FYNNEI. This CDR3 is CASSMGQEMEAFF. The DNA for the CDR3 is TGTGCCAGCAGTATGGGACAGGAGATGGAAGCTTTCTTT.